The 20 T cell receptor beta chains reported below all come from one sample, sequenced in a study of blood T cell repertoires in COVID-19. Profiling relied on immunoSEQ multiplex PCR, and the TCRdb table lists in-frame clones only, not all of them. The sample has 200,000 or so clones, roughly 86% seen once. Sequenced material: peripheral blood. These receptors were obtained from a man between 60 and 75 years old with acute or convalescent COVID-19.

This clone was seen a single time. A much larger clone lies a single base off, so this may be a read error. V usage is TRBV2 and J usage is TRBJ1-5; TRBD1 aligns across 9 bases. The germline gives CDR1 SNHLY, CDR2 FYNNEI. Trimming cost V 6 bases and J 6 bases; bases outside gene matches: 6. The CDR3 is made up of 14 amino acids. The chain's CDR3 is CASRSQGAGQPQHF. The CDR3 coding sequence is TGTGCCAGCAGATCACAGGGGGCCGGTCAGCCCCAGCATTTT.

The chain uses TRBV19 and TRBJ1-3; D is perhaps TRBD1 (6 bases). Germline CDR1 reads LNHDA; CDR2 reads SQIVND (reference sequence). Trimming shortened V by 4 bases and J by 4 bases, and 11 bases separated the two germline ends. The CDR3 length is 14 residues. The CDR3: CASSTSGQGNTIYF. CDR3 bases: TGTGCCAGTAGTACGTCAGGACAGGGAAACACCATATATTTT.

This clone was seen a few times. The rearrangement links TRBV7-9 to TRBJ1-2, with TRBD1 matching 10 bases. The CDR3 consists of 16 residues. Trimming took 5 bases from V and 4 from J; bases not matched to a gene: 10. Germline CDR1 is SEHNR and CDR2 is FQNEAQ (reference sequence). This chain's CDR3 is CASSAYDRGRGYGYTF. In DNA, the CDR3 is TGTGCCAGCAGCGCTTACGACAGGGGGCGAGGCTATGGCTACACCTTC.

This chain connects TRBV7-8 to TRBJ1-2; D possibly corresponds to TRBD1 (6 bases). V was pared by 1 base and J by 1 base, with 10 bases between. CDR1 and CDR2 from the germline V gene are SGHVS and FQNEAQ. The CDR3 runs 15 residues. CDR3 region: CASSLETGNNYGYTF. DNA of the CDR3: TGTGCCAGCAGCTTAGAGACAGGAAATAACTATGGCTACACCTTC.

This clone came up a few times. The chain employs TRBV5-1 and TRBJ1-2; 7 nucleotides agree with TRBD1. With 4 bases clipped from V and 8 bases from J, the junction kept 17 bases outside the gene matches. The CDR3 is 16 amino acids. Germline CDR1 is SGHRS and CDR2 is YFSETQ. CDR3 DNA: TGCGCCAGCAGCAAGTCGCCCGGAGACAGGGATCTCGGCTACACCTTC. Protein product: CASSKSPGDRDLGYTF.

J is TRBJ2-6 and V is TRBV3-1 (or the pseudogene TRBV3-2); 10 nucleotides line up with TRBD2. The CDR3 loop spans 18 amino acids. Germline V gives CDR1 LGHDT, CDR2 YNNKEL (reference sequence). J gave up 4 bases and V 1 base, and 7 bases lay outside the gene matches. The CDR3 nucleotides are TGTGCCAGCAGCCAAGGCGTAGCGGGGGGAAGAGGGGCCAACGTCCTGACTTTC. It translates to CASSQGVAGGRGANVLTF.

The chain recombines TRBV4-3 with TRBJ2-2; D not certain. Trimming took 5 bases from V and 8 from J, leaving 12 bases between them. The germline CDR1 and CDR2 sequences are LGHNA and YSLEER. The CDR3 is 13 amino acids. As DNA, the CDR3 is TGCGCCAGCAGCGAGGTGTTGGCAGGGGAGCTGTTTTTT. Its translation is CASSEVLAGELFF.

Only one count was recorded for this clone. The CDR3 loop reads CASSPRTRPGETQYF. The DNA for the CDR3 is TGTGCCAGCAGCCCCCGGACCCGGCCAGGGGAGACCCAGTACTTC. This sequence joins TRBV14 and TRBJ2-5; TRBD1 might be the D (5 bases). The germline V gene has CDR1 SGHDN and CDR2 FVKESK. This CDR3 region has 15 residues. Trimming left V 4 bases short and J 5 bases short, with 17 bases between. Based on the CDR3 plus reference TRBV14 and TRBJ2-5, the full variable domain is EAGVTQFPSHSVIEKGQTVTLRCDPISGHDNLYWYRRVMGKEIKFLLHFVKESKQDESGMPNNRFLAERTGGTYSTLKVQPAELEDSGVYFCASSPRTRPGETQYFGPGTRLLVL.

This clone was picked up one time. The chain combines TRBV28 with TRBJ1-2; 12 nucleotides match TRBD1. The V segment lost 2 bases and the J segment 0 bases; nucleotides outside the gene matches: 4. CDR1 and CDR2 from the germline V gene are MDHEN and SYDVKM. The CDR3 length is 17 residues. The CDR3 here is CASSLGGTGGPNYGYTF. The DNA for the CDR3 is TGTGCCAGCAGTTTAGGAGGGACAGGGGGCCCTAACTATGGCTACACCTTC.

The CDR3 bases are TGTGCCAGCAGCCCCTATCCCACTGAAGCTTTCTTT. Translating gives CASSPYPTEAFF. The chain links TRBV7-9 to TRBJ1-1; no clear D. CDR1 is SEHNR and CDR2 is FQNEAQ in the germline V gene (reference sequence). V was clipped by 5 bases and J by 4 bases, with 8 bases between them. The CDR3 runs 12 residues.

The chain employs TRBV11-2 and TRBJ2-1; 8 bases are a match to TRBD1. Germline-derived CDR1 and CDR2 are SGHAT and FQNNGV. This CDR3 has 13 residues. Trimming removed 5 bases from V and 9 bases from J; junction bases left unmatched: 6. Written as DNA, the CDR3 is TGTGCCAGCAGCCCCATACAGGGGGGTGAGCAGTTCTTC. Its translation is CASSPIQGGEQFF. Together with reference TRBV11-2 and TRBJ2-1, the CDR3 gives the full variable domain: EAGVAQSPRYKIIEKRQSVAFWCNPISGHATLYWYQQILGQGPKLLIQFQNNGVVDDSQLPKDRFSAERLKGVDSTLKIQPAKLEDSAVYLCASSPIQGGEQFFGPGTRLTVL.

The rearrangement joins TRBV7-9 to TRBJ2-1; no clear D gene. The CDR3 contains 15 residues. With 1 base removed from V and 2 bases from J, the gap between germline ends came to 9 bases. Per the germline V gene, CDR1 is SEHNR and CDR2 is FQNEAQ (reference sequence). The CDR3 region is CASSLEQLAYNEQFF. CDR3 nucleotides: TGTGCCAGCAGCTTAGAACAGTTGGCCTACAATGAGCAGTTCTTC.

This clone was detected once. The chain links TRBV4-1 to TRBJ2-7, with D possibly matching TRBD1 (5 bases). Between the trimmed V and J ends, which lost 0 bases and 1 base, there was a span of 10 bases. CDR3 size: 15 residues. The V gene's germline CDR1 is MGHRA and CDR2 YSYEKL. CDR3: CASSQDPGRSYEQYF. In DNA, the CDR3 is TGCGCCAGCAGCCAAGATCCAGGGCGATCCTACGAGCAGTACTTC.

The chain recombines TRBV2 with TRBJ1-1; tentatively, D is TRBD1 (5 bases). CDR1 is SNHLY and CDR2 is FYNNEI in the germline V gene. V was clipped by 6 bases and J by 2 bases, with 13 bases between them. This CDR3 spans 14 amino acids. CDR3 sequence reads: CASSSAGANTEAFF. In DNA form, the CDR3 reads TGTGCCAGCAGCTCAGCTGGGGCAAACACTGAAGCTTTCTTT.

The rearrangement joins TRBV4-2 to TRBJ1-2, with TRBD1 matching over 8 bases. This CDR3 has 15 residues. Trimming took 1 base from V and 8 from J; bases not matched to a gene: 9. Per germline, CDR1 LGHNA and CDR2 YNFKEQ. DNA of the CDR3: TGTGCCAGCAGCCAAGGTGGGACAGGACGCGGAGGCTACACCTTC. It encodes CASSQGGTGRGGYTF.

The chain links TRBV5-4 to TRBJ1-6; D gene uncertain. Per germline, CDR1 SGHNT and CDR2 YYREEE (reference sequence). This CDR3 spans 12 amino acids. Deletions cut 1 base from V and 10 bases from J, with 6 bases between. In DNA form, the CDR3 reads TGTGCCAGCAGCTTGTGGCTCTCACCCCTCCACTTT. It translates to CASSLWLSPLHF.

This clone came up many times. The CDR3 protein is CASSAAWTGELFF. The CDR3 coding sequence is TGCGCCAGCAGTGCAGCGTGGACCGGGGAGCTGTTTTTT. The chain is built from TRBV10-1 and TRBJ2-2; D call uncertain. CDR3 length: 13 residues. Germline V lookup: CDR1 WNHNN, CDR2 SYGVQD (reference sequence). Trimming pared 4 bases from V and 5 bases from J, leaving 8 bases between.

The table lists this clone with a count of one. This chain uses TRBV28 with TRBJ2-1; weak D call: TRBD2 (7 bases). CDR1 is MDHEN, CDR2 SYDVKM, per germline. Trimming took 2 bases from V and 4 from J, leaving 15 bases between them. The CDR3 extends over 16 amino acids. The CDR3 is CASSLGGGLFYNEQFF. CDR3 in DNA: TGTGCCAGCAGTTTAGGCGGGGGCCTCTTTTACAATGAGCAGTTCTTC.

Regarding this clone: This CDR3 is also generated by other DNA sequences in the sample. The genes are TRBV18 and TRBJ2-7, with 8 nucleotides matching TRBD1. V trimming: 2 bases; J trimming: 0 bases; junction bases outside the gene matches: 0. The germline CDR1 and CDR2 sequences are KGHSH and LQKENI. The CDR3 contains 14 residues. This chain's CDR3 is CASSPDRGSYEQYF. The CDR3 DNA reads as TGTGCCAGCTCACCAGACAGGGGCTCCTACGAGCAGTACTTC.

The V gene is TRBV5-1, the J gene TRBJ2-1; TRBD1 is a possible D gene (5 bases). There are 16 residues in the CDR3. The V and J ends lost 3 bases and 7 bases respectively, with 20 bases between them. The germline gives CDR1 SGHRS, CDR2 YFSETQ. CDR3 sequence: CASSSPTKGSDNEQFF. The CDR3 bases are TGCGCCAGCAGCTCCCCCACAAAGGGGTCGGATAATGAGCAGTTCTTC.